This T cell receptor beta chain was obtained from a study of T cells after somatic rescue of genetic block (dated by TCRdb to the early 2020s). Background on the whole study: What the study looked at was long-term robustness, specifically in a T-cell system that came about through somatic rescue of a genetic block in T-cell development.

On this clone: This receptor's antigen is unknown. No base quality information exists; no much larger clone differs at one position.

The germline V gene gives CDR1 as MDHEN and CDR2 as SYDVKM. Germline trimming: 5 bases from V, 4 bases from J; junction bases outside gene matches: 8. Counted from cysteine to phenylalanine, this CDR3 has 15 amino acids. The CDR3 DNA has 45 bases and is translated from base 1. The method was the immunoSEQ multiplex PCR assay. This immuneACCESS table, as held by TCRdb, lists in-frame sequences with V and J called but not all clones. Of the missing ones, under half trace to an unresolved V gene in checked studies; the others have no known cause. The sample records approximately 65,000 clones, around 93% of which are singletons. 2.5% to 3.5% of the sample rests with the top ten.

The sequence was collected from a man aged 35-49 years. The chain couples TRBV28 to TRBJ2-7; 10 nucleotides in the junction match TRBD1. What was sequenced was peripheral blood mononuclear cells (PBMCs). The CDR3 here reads CASSPRTGGNYEQYF. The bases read TGTGCCAGCAGTCCTCGGACAGGGGGGAATTACGAGCAGTACTTC.